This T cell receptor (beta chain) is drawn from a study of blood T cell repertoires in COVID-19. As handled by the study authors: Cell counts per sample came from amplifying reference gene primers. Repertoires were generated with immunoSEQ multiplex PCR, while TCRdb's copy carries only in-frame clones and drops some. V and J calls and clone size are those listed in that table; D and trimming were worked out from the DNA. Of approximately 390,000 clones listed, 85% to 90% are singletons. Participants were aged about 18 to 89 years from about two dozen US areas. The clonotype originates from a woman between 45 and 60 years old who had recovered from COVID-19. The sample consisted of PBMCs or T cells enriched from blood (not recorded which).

CDR3 region: CAIHRGTGGELFF. In DNA, the CDR3 is TGTGCCATCCACCGGGGGACGGGCGGGGAGCTGTTTTTT. The chain joins TRBV10-3 to TRBJ2-2; possible D gene TRBD2, 6 bases. Trimming left V 8 bases short and J 7 bases short, with 14 bases between. CDR3 length equals 13 residues. Germline CDR1 ENHRY, CDR2 SYGVKD.